This TCR beta chain is drawn from a study of cytomegalovirus exposure and HLA in healthy donors. The overall study: Among around 400 genotyped donors, approximately 80% fell in the Caucasian-associated ancestry cluster. Study-level points and caveats: Most of the TCR beta V segments (in an earlier analysis) were productive either about 87% or about 30% of the time.

In the case of this clone: The antigen is unknown.

The J segment lost 10 bases and the V segment lost 0 bases, leaving 6 bases of the junction unmatched. This CDR3 is 16 amino acids long. Germline CDR1 KGHSH, CDR2 LQKENI. The PCR used 60 Vbeta and 13 Jbeta primers. Clones were sequenced by immunoSEQ multiplex PCR, and TCRdb holds only the in-frame ones, with some missing. The sample holds around 120,000 clones, approximately 80% seen once. The rearrangement joins TRBV18 to TRBJ2-1; TRBD2 agrees at 13 bases. Sequencing was performed on PBMCs. The receptor was isolated from a man younger than 35 in good health and CMV-seronegative. The CDR3 here is CASSPPGLAGLGEQFF. CDR3 DNA sequence: TGTGCCAGCTCACCACCGGGACTAGCGGGATTAGGGGAGCAGTTCTTC.